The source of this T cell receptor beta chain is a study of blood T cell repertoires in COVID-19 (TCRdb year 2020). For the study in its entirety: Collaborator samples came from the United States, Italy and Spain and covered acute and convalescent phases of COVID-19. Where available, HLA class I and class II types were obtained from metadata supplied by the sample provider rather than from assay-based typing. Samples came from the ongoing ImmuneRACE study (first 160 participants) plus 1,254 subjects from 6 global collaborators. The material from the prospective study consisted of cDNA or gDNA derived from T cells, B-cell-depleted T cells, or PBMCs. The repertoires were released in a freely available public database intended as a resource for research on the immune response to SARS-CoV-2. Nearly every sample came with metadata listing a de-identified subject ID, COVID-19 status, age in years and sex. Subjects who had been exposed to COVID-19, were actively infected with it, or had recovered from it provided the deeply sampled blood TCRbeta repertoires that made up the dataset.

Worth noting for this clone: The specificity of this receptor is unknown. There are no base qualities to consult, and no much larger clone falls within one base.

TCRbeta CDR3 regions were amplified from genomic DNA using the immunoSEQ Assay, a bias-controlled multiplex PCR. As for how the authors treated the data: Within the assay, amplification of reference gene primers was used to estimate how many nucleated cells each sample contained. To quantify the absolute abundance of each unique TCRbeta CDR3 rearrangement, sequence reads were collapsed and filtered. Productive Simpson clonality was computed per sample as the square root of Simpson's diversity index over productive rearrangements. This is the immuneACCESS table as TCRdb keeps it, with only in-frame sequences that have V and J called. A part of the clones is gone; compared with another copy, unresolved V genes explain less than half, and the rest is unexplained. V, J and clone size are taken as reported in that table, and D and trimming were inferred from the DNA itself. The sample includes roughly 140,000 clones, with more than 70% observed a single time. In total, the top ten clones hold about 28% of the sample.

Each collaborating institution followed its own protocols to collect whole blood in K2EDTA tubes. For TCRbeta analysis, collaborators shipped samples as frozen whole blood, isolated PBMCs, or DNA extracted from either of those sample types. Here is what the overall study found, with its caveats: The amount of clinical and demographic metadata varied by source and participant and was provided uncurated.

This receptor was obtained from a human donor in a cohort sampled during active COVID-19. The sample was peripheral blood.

The CDR3 protein: CASSSGDFNQPQHF. The bases read TGTGCCAGTAGTAGCGGGGATTTCAATCAGCCCCAGCATTTT. Rearrangement joined TRBV19 to TRBJ1-5; no D segment can be confidently identified. The CDR3 goes from the cysteine to the phenylalanine over 14 residues. Only CDR3 DNA remains: 42 bases, in frame from the first base. CDR1 and CDR2, looked up from the germline V gene (reference sequence), are LNHDA and SQIVND. The trim is 4 bases for V and 3 bases for J, with a gap of 10 bases between the germline ends.